The following is a T cell receptor (beta chain) sequence with its context. Its antigen is undetermined. TCRdb re-analysed the 5' RACE reads in MiXCR, keeping a single row per CDR3 protein. The table has around 450,000 distinct CDR3 sequences, 20% to 25% seen once. The data stem from a study of T-cell memory formation after mild COVID-19. Germline lookup yields CDR1 KGHSH and CDR2 LQKENI. The CDR3 loop spans 15 amino acids. Trimming removed 2 bases at V and 1 base at J, with 11 bases between. Broader study findings: There were some responding clones in pre-infection memory, which suggested that cross-reactive memory had joined. While clones contracting from day 15 to 85 were balanced between CD4 and CD8, later expanders leaned CD4+. Whether day 37 second-wave clones are SARS-CoV-2-specific was not confirmed. Most CD4+ clones that shrank were in CM and EM, while CD8+ ones turned up in EMRA.

The chain employs TRBV18 and TRBJ1-1; no clear D. Sequencing input: PBMCs or a T cell subset sorted from them (not recorded which). This clonotype was sampled from an adult woman who had mild COVID-19 (a few samples of this study predate the infection). Cell type and time point are not known. The DNA for the CDR3 is TGTGCCAGCTCACCAGAGGCTGTTCAGAACACTGAAGCTTTCTTT. Protein sequence: CASSPEAVQNTEAFF.